The present TCR beta chain was sequenced within a study of shared clonotypes between healthy human individuals. Study-level points and caveats: Larger estimated richness was generally seen in naive subsets than in memory subsets. Clonotype sharing among donors was thought likely to change with sequencing depth.

The assay ran at deep level. Assay: immunoSEQ multiplex PCR; the TCRdb copy retains only in-frame clones and omits some. The sample contains roughly 2.5 million clones, about 92% of which appear only once. Every donor, a Caucasian adult, lived in Nashville, Tennessee. To note about this clone: No antigen is known for it.

The V end was cut by 5 bases, the J end by 8 bases, with 21 bases between. The CDR3 totals 16 residues. CDR1 and CDR2 from the germline V gene are MNHNY and SVGAGI (reference sequence). Sequenced sample: naive CD4+ T cells sorted from blood. Subset of the sample: CD45RA+ positively selected. V usage is TRBV6-6 and J usage is TRBJ1-4; maybe TRBD1 (6 bases). This TCR derives from a man between 18 and 29 years old in good health. The CDR3 coding sequence is TGTGCCAGCAGTCTTAGCGGGGGGGCCGAGGAAGAAAAACTGTTTTTT. Its protein is CASSLSGGAEEEKLFF.